Detailed here is one T cell receptor (beta chain). Its target is unknown. The length of the CDR3 is 17 residues. Looked up from germline, CDR1 is SGHAT and CDR2 is FQNNGV. Germline trimming cut 0 bases from V and 2 bases from J; bases unmatched to any gene: 7. These data belong to a study of T cell responses to AZD1222 COVID-19 vaccine. Study summary: Second doses at about 4 or about 12 weeks were pooled.

The table came from immunoSEQ multiplex PCR; TCRdb's copy has only in-frame clones and leaves some out. The sample holds tens of thousands of clones, 88% seen once. Study results and caveats: Nearly half of spike-specific TCRs reportedly target unmutated variant regions.

The input for sequencing was peripheral blood, taken on day 0 of AZD1222 vaccination. The chain couples TRBV11-2 to TRBJ2-7, with 10 bases aligning to TRBD2. This receptor was obtained from an adult in good health. CDR3 amino acids: CASSLDRGLAITYEQYF. CDR3 DNA sequence: TGTGCCAGCAGCTTAGACAGGGGACTAGCGATTACCTACGAGCAGTACTTC.